The 22 T cell receptor beta chains below were found in one sample sequenced in a study of shared clonotypes between healthy human individuals. The method was immunoSEQ multiplex PCR; TCRdb's version includes in-frame clones alone and lacks a portion of them. The repertoire has 950,000 to 1,300,000 clones, around 74% of them found once; the top ten carry about 1.5%. Material: memory CD4+ T cells sorted from blood. Subset here: CD45RA-negative fraction. The source of these receptors is a man aged 18 to 29 in good health.

The chain joins TRBV7-8 to TRBJ2-3, with 7 bases lining up with TRBD2. V gave up 5 bases and J gave up 5 bases; unmatched junction bases: 7. This CDR3 comprises 14 residues. Germline V gene data show CDR1 as SGHVS and CDR2 as FQNEAQ. In DNA, the CDR3 is TGTGCCAGCAGCCAAAGCGGGACGGGAGATACGCAGTATTTT. Translating it yields CASSQSGTGDTQYF.

As to this clone: A far larger clone lies a single base away; this is likely a read error. The CDR3 sequence: CASSVANQPQHF. The CDR3 region has the DNA TGTGCCAGCAGCGTCGCCAATCAGCCCCAGCATTTT. The chain uses TRBV9 and TRBJ1-5; the D is unclear. The CDR3 is made up of 12 amino acids. V dropped 2 bases and J dropped 3 bases, with 3 bases sitting between them. Germline CDR1 is SGDLS and CDR2 is YYNGEE.

Concerning this clone itself: Given a much more abundant clone one base away, this may be a read error. The chain couples TRBV6-6 to TRBJ2-5; D remains ambiguous. From germline, CDR1 is MNHNY and CDR2 SVGAGI (reference sequence). The V gene lost 2 bases and the J gene lost 2 bases, with 0 bases spanning the gap. This CDR3 has 11 amino acids. The CDR3 DNA reads as TGTGCCAGCAGTTACCAAGAGACCCAGTACTTC. It encodes CASSYQETQYF.

The chain is built from TRBV9 and TRBJ2-1, with TRBD2 matching 7 bases. The ends lost 0 bases at V and 9 bases at J; junction bases unmatched: 6. The germline V gene has CDR1 SGDLS and CDR2 YYNGEE. CDR3 length: 14 amino acids. CDR3 protein: CASSVEGGIGEQFF. The DNA for the CDR3 is TGTGCCAGCAGCGTAGAGGGAGGGATAGGTGAGCAGTTCTTC. Supplemented by reference TRBV9 and TRBJ2-1, the full variable domain reads DSGVTQTPKHLITATGQRVTLRCSPRSGDLSVYWYQQSLDQGLQFLIQYYNGEERAKGNILERFSAQQFPDLHSELNLSSLELGDSALYFCASSVEGGIGEQFFGPGTRLTVL.

This clone appeared once. The chain uses TRBV4-1 and TRBJ2-6; TRBD2 matches at 7 bases. Trimming cost V 1 base and J 0 bases; bases outside gene matches: 3. The CDR3 consists of 17 residues. Germline CDR1 MGHRA, CDR2 YSYEKL. As DNA, the CDR3 is TGCGCCAGCAGCCAAGCTAGCGGAACCTCTGGGGCCAACGTCCTGACTTTC. This encodes CASSQASGTSGANVLTF.

V is TRBV27 and J is TRBJ2-1; tentatively, D is TRBD2 (5 bases). V lost 5 bases and J lost 8, with 19 bases in between. Germline V gene data show CDR1 as MNHEY and CDR2 as SMNVEV (reference sequence). The CDR3 totals 15 residues. CDR3 region: CASSQPGRKRDEQFF. The CDR3 nucleotides read TGTGCCAGCAGTCAACCCGGACGCAAGAGGGATGAGCAGTTCTTC.

This clone was counted once. The chain links TRBV28 to TRBJ2-5, with 8 positions matching TRBD2. Trimming cost V 5 bases and J 9 bases; bases outside gene matches: 14. Germline values: CDR1 MDHEN, CDR2 SYDVKM. This CDR3 contains 15 residues. CDR3 nucleotides: TGTGCCAGCAGTCTTCCCTCCGCGGGAGGATTATCCCAGTACTTC. Translation gives CASSLPSAGGLSQYF.

The genes are TRBV5-1 and TRBJ2-5, with TRBD2 matching over 8 bases. Germline CDR1 is SGHRS and CDR2 is YFSETQ. J gave up 11 bases and V 4 bases, and 16 bases lay outside the gene matches. The length of the CDR3 is 15 residues. This CDR3 reads CASSLRDNLRGEQYF. CDR3 bases: TGCGCCAGCAGCCTCCGGGACAACCTGCGGGGGGAGCAGTACTTC.

The chain couples TRBV27 to TRBJ2-2; 10 bases line up with TRBD2. The CDR3 runs 16 residues. Losses at the gene ends were 2 bases for V and 7 bases for J; bases not matched to a gene: 7. The germline CDR1 and CDR2 sequences are MNHEY and SMNVEV (reference sequence). For the CDR3, the DNA is TGTGCCAGCAGTTTAGGTAGCGGGGGGTTCGGCGGGGAGCTGTTTTTT. It codes for CASSLGSGGFGGELFF.

This clone turned up a few times. J is TRBJ2-7 and V is TRBV18; TRBD2 matches 7 bases. The CDR3 runs to 15 residues. In germline, CDR1 is KGHSH, CDR2 LQKENI. With V trimmed by 4 bases and J by 2 bases, 8 bases remained unmatched. CDR3 sequence: CASSQEAGSPYEQYF. In DNA, the CDR3 is TGTGCCAGCTCACAGGAAGCGGGGTCCCCCTACGAGCAGTACTTC.

This clone was counted once. This chain uses TRBV19 with TRBJ1-2; TRBD1 is a possible D gene (5 bases). This CDR3 spans 15 amino acids. Between the trimmed V and J ends, which lost 5 bases and 5 bases, there was a span of 18 bases. From germline, CDR1 is LNHDA and CDR2 SQIVND (reference sequence). For the CDR3, the DNA is TGTGCCAGTAGTCTCACAGGAACTCTGAATTATGGCTACACCTTC. This gives the protein CASSLTGTLNYGYTF. Using reference TRBV19 and TRBJ1-2 for the parts outside the CDR3, the full variable domain is DGGITQSPKYLFRKEGQNVTLSCEQNLNHDAMYWYRQDPGQGLRLIYYSQIVNDFQKGDIAEGYSVSREKKESFPLTVTSAQKNPTAFYLCASSLTGTLNYGYTFGSGTRLTVV.

Details on this clone: The sample contains more than one DNA sequence encoding this CDR3. The chain combines TRBV28 with TRBJ1-6; no reliable D call. Germline CDR1 and CDR2: MDHEN and SYDVKM. Trimming shortened V by 2 bases and J by 9 bases, and 11 bases separated the two germline ends. The CDR3 sequence is 14 residues long. This chain's CDR3 is CASSLGELGSPLHF. The CDR3 coding sequence is TGTGCCAGCAGTTTAGGGGAGCTCGGTTCACCCCTCCACTTT.

This clone has just a few counts. The chain uses TRBV2 and TRBJ1-1; D is perhaps TRBD1 (6 bases). The CDR3 has 14 amino acids. Trimming pared 8 bases from V and 5 bases from J, leaving 18 bases between. Germline V gene sequence: CDR1 SNHLY, CDR2 FYNNEI. CDR3 DNA: TGTGCCAGCGGGTTGTCTCAGGGGAATACTGAAGCTTTCTTT. It translates to CASGLSQGNTEAFF.

This clone was detected only once. Other DNA sequences of this sample code for an identical CDR3. The rearrangement joins TRBV6-5 to TRBJ2-7, with TRBD2 matching over 8 bases. V lost 3 bases and J lost 0; bases outside the gene matches: 4. This CDR3 spans 15 amino acids. The germline CDR1 and CDR2 sequences are MNHEY and SVGAGI. The CDR3 DNA follows: TGTGCCAGCAGTTATAGCAGCGGGAGCTCCTACGAGCAGTACTTC. This codes for CASSYSSGSSYEQYF.

The CDR3 DNA reads TGTGCCAGCAGTTTTGTCACCCCTAATTCACCCCTCCACTTT. It translates to CASSFVTPNSPLHF. V and J are TRBV28 and TRBJ1-6; no firm D call. The CDR3 is made up of 14 amino acids. The germline V gene has CDR1 MDHEN and CDR2 SYDVKM. Trimming pared 3 bases from V and 6 bases from J, leaving 9 bases between.

The genes are TRBV7-2 and TRBJ1-1, with unresolved D. The CDR3 consists of 15 residues. CDR1 is SGHTA, CDR2 FQGNSA, per germline. Deletions cut 3 bases from V and 0 bases from J, with 11 bases between. CDR3 region: CASSLMSVLNTEAFF. The CDR3 coding sequence is TGTGCCAGCAGCTTGATGAGTGTATTGAACACTGAAGCTTTCTTT.

In the case of this clone: Distinct nucleotide sequences in the sample also encode this CDR3. CDR3 in DNA: TGTGCCAGCAGCGTAGGGTCAGGCTCTGGAAACACCATATATTTT. This codes for CASSVGSGSGNTIYF. The V gene is TRBV9, the J gene TRBJ1-3; D ambiguous. The CDR3 consists of 15 residues. Per germline, CDR1 SGDLS and CDR2 YYNGEE. V was trimmed by 0 bases and J by 0 bases, leaving 7 bases between them.

This chain connects TRBV7-2 to TRBJ2-7; 8 bases are a match to TRBD2. Germline V gives CDR1 SGHTA, CDR2 FQGNSA. This CDR3 has 17 residues. V gave up 5 bases and J gave up 3 bases; unmatched junction bases: 15. The CDR3 DNA follows: TGTGCCAGCAGCCAACACCGCACCGGGACTAGAAACTACGAGCAGTACTTC. Its translation: CASSQHRTGTRNYEQYF.

This rearrangement joins TRBV30 to TRBJ1-2; D gene uncertain. Germline-derived CDR1 and CDR2 are GTSNPN and SVGIG (reference sequence). CDR3 size: 13 residues. V lost 2 bases to trimming and J lost 8 bases, with 15 bases between them. CDR3 sequence: CAWSRTGPRGYTF. CDR3 DNA: TGTGCCTGGAGTCGTACGGGTCCTAGGGGCTACACCTTC.

This clone was seen only a few times. The V gene is TRBV30, the J gene TRBJ1-1; weak D call: TRBD1 (6 bases). There are 14 residues in the CDR3. Between the trimmed V and J ends, which lost 3 bases and 3 bases, there was a span of 14 bases. Germline values: CDR1 GTSNPN, CDR2 SVGIG (reference sequence). The CDR3 DNA reads as TGTGCCTGGAGCGTTGGAGGGGGAGACACTGAAGCTTTCTTT. Translated: CAWSVGGGDTEAFF.

The chain is built from TRBV19 and TRBJ2-7, with D perhaps matching TRBD2 (7 bases). The germline CDR1 and CDR2 sequences are LNHDA and SQIVND (reference sequence). V gave up 9 bases and J gave up 2 bases, with 20 bases separating them. CDR3 length: 15 residues. The CDR3 reads CARREGRGFPYEQYF. The CDR3 DNA is TGTGCCAGAAGGGAGGGGAGGGGGTTCCCCTACGAGCAGTACTTC.

This CDR3 is CASSLFGGLGQPQHF. CDR3 bases: TGTGCCAGCAGTTTATTCGGGGGGTTAGGGCAGCCCCAGCATTTT. This chain connects TRBV28 to TRBJ1-5; D is possibly TRBD1 (5 bases). V was pared by 1 base and J by 7 bases, with 14 bases between. Germline assignment: CDR1 MDHEN and CDR2 SYDVKM. The CDR3 extends over 15 amino acids.